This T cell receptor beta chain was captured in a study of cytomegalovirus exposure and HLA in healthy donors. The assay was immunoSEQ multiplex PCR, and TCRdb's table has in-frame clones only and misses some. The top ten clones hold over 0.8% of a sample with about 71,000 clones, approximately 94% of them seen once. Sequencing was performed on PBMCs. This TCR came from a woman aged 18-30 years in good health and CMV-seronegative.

This chain's CDR3 is CASSAGTGRGGYTF. As DNA, the CDR3 is TGTGCCAGCAGCGCCGGGACAGGGAGAGGGGGCTACACCTTC. The chain has TRBV9 and TRBJ1-2, with TRBD1 matching over 9 bases. CDR3 size: 14 residues. The ends lost 3 bases at V and 8 bases at J; junction bases unmatched: 8. Germline CDR1 reads SGDLS; CDR2 reads YYNGEE.